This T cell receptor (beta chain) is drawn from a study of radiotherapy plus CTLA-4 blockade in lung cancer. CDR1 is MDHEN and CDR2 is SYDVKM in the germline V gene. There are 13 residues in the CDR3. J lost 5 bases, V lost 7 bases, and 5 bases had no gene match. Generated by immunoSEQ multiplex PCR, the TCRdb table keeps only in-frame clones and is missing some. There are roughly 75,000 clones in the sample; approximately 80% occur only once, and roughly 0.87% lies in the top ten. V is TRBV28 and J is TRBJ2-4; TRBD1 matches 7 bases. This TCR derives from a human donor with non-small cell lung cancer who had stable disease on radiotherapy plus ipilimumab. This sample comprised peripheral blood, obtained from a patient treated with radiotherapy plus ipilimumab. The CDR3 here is CASTLTGQNIQYF. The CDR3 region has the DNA TGTGCCAGCACCCTGACAGGGCAAAACATTCAGTACTTC.